This TCR beta chain stems from a study of T cells after posttransplantation cyclophosphamide. On the day of bone marrow donation, the related graft donor provided peripheral blood. Profiled with immunoSEQ multiplex PCR; TCRdb holds only in-frame clones, not every one. The repertoire consists of 66,000 or so clones, with roughly 93% occurring once and the leading ten covering about 3.1%. Trimming stripped 1 base from V and 1 base from J, with 4 bases between. The CDR3 length is 13 residues. Germline CDR1 and CDR2: SGHAT and FQDESV (reference sequence). To note about this clone: Its specificity is not known.

Study-level points and caveats: Later blood repertoires were often dominated by clones from the donor CD8+ memory compartment. TRB clonality was highly associated with recipient CMV seropositivity and reactivation.

What was sequenced was PBMCs. This chain connects TRBV11-1 to TRBJ1-2, with D uncertain. This sequence was found in a young woman in good health and a related stem cell transplant donor. The chain's CDR3 is CASSLDSNYGYTF. The CDR3 DNA sequence: TGTGCCAGCAGCTTAGACAGTAACTATGGCTACACCTTC.